This T cell receptor (beta chain) was recovered during a study of T-cell memory formation after mild COVID-19. At the level of the study: Among the donors, TCR clusters were largely specific to each donor.

General observations from the study: Pre-infection memory held some responding clones, suggesting pre-existing cross-reactive T cells responded. The study found balanced CD4/CD8 in clones contracting day 15 to 85 and a CD4+ lean in later expanders.

This clonotype was seen repeatedly, ten times or more. Its antigen remains unknown. The V gene lost 2 bases and the J gene lost 0 bases, with 9 bases spanning the gap. The CDR3 totals 15 residues. Germline CDR1 is SGHRS and CDR2 is YFSETQ. TCRalpha and TCRbeta libraries used 5'RACE with constant-segment primers and UMIs. TCRdb analysed the 5' RACE reads with MiXCR anew, one entry per CDR3 protein. The table lists about 140,000 distinct CDR3 sequences, 11% to 15% of them singletons. The sequence came from an adult woman who had mild COVID-19 (a few samples of this study predate the infection). Cell type and time point are not known. The sequencing sample was made of PBMCs or a T cell subset sorted from them (not recorded which). The chain couples TRBV5-1 to TRBJ1-3; tentatively, D is TRBD1 (6 bases). The CDR3 loop reads CASSFGQHSGNTIYF. The CDR3 DNA follows: TGCGCCAGCAGCTTCGGACAGCACTCTGGAAACACCATATATTTT.